Included here is one T cell receptor (beta chain) sequence, with context. Sequenced by immunoSEQ multiplex PCR; TCRdb stores in-frame clones only, minus some. This sample has 60,000 to 75,000 clones, with over 75% found just once. This specimen belongs to a study of T cell changes during pregnancy in multiple sclerosis. The CDR3 has 16 amino acids. The germline V gene encodes CDR1 KGHSY and CDR2 FQNENV. V lost 7 bases to trimming and J lost 0 bases, with 16 bases between them. The TCR originated in a female donor with multiple sclerosis, enrolled in a pregnancy study. V usage is TRBV16 and J usage is TRBJ1-5; a weak D match, TRBD1 (6 bases). This specimen consisted of peripheral blood, obtained before pregnancy. The CDR3 DNA reads TGTGCCAGCACAACTTTTACGACAGGTAGCAATCAGCCCCAGCATTTT. This encodes CASTTFTTGSNQPQHF.